This is a list of T cell receptor beta chains from one sample in a study of shared clonotypes between healthy human individuals. The data were produced by immunoSEQ multiplex PCR, yet TCRdb's version contains in-frame clones alone and is incomplete. Of under 2,000,000 clones listed, 85% to 95% are singletons. Sequenced sample: naive CD8+ T cells sorted from blood. The receptors originated from a man between 18 and 35 years old in good health. The CDR3 runs from the conserved cysteine through the conserved F or W. D genes are given only for firm matches. Only some rows state a clone size, as once, few, many or a class for expanded clones.

d_gene	abundance	v_gene	j_gene	CDR3nt	CDR3aa
TRBD2	NA	TRBV13	TRBJ2-5	TGTGCCAGCAGCCTCCGCTCGGGAGGTCGAGCGGAGACCCAGTACTTC	CASSLRSGGRAETQYF
TRBD1	NA	TRBV5-1	TRBJ2-7	TGCGCCAGCAGCCCCTGGACAGGAGACTACGAGCAGTACTTC	CASSPWTGDYEQYF
TRBD1	NA	TRBV9	TRBJ1-3	TGTGCCAGCAGCGTCGGACAGGGGGCCAGAAACACCATATATTTT	CASSVGQGARNTIYF
NA	NA	TRBV13	TRBJ1-2	TGTGCAAGCAGCCTCGCCGGGCAAGCTAACTATGGCTACACCTTC	CASSLAGQANYGYTF
NA	NA	TRBV5-6	TRBJ2-1	TGTGCCAGCAGCTTGGTCCAGGGAACCTACAATGAGCAGTTCTTC	CASSLVQGTYNEQFF
NA	once	TRBV28	TRBJ2-1	TGTGCCAGCAGTTTAACAGACTACAATGAGCAGTTCTTC	CASSLTDYNEQFF
NA	once	TRBV4-3	TRBJ1-4	TGCGCCAGCAGCCAAGGAGAGGGGGAACTGTTTTTT	CASSQGEGELFF
TRBD2	NA	TRBV10-3	TRBJ2-7	TGTGCCATCAGTGAGAGCGCTAGCGGGGGCTACTCCTACGAGCAGTACTTC	CAISESASGGYSYEQYF
NA	few	TRBV4-2	TRBJ1-6	TGTGCCAGCAGCCAACTTGATTCACCCCTCCACTTT	CASSQLDSPLHF
NA	NA	TRBV11-2	TRBJ2-7	TGTGCCAGCAGCTTACGGACAGCCTACGAGCAGTACTTC	CASSLRTAYEQYF
NA	NA	TRBV28	TRBJ1-5	TGTGCCAGCAGTCCCCCGGGGGTGTCTAGCAATCAACCCCAGCATTTT	CASSPPGVSSNQPQHF
TRBD2	NA	TRBV4-2	TRBJ2-2	TGTGCCAGCAGCCAAGAACTGGAACGGAGGGAGGGGAACACCGGGGAGCTGTTTTTT	CASSQELERREGNTGELFF
TRBD1	NA	TRBV19	TRBJ1-5	TGTGCCAGTGGACAGGGGGACAATCAGCCCCAGCATTTT	CASGQGDNQPQHF
TRBD1	NA	TRBV27	TRBJ1-1	TGTGCCAGCAGTTTATTGGGACAGGGGGTTGAAGCTTTCTTT	CASSLLGQGVEAFF
TRBD1	NA	TRBV5-1	TRBJ2-5	TGCGCCAGCAGCCCCAGGAGCCAACAGGGGGCTTTGGAGACCCAGTACTTC	CASSPRSQQGALETQYF
NA	once	TRBV19	TRBJ2-6	TGTGCCAGTAGTATTTGGGGGGACGGGGCCAACGTCCTGACTTTC	CASSIWGDGANVLTF
TRBD2	NA	TRBV6-1	TRBJ2-7	TGTGCCAGCAGTGAACTAGCGGGGTTCTACGAGCAGTACTTC	CASSELAGFYEQYF
NA	NA	TRBV15	TRBJ2-3	TGTGCCACCAGGGCGGGGGCTAGCACAGATACGCAGTATTTT	CATRAGASTDTQYF
TRBD2	NA	TRBV18	TRBJ2-7	TGTGCCAGCTCACCCATGATTTCCGCGGGAGCCCAAGGTCCTACCTACGAGCAGTACTTC	CASSPMISAGAQGPTYEQYF
NA	NA	TRBV4-1	TRBJ1-1	TGCGCCAGCAGCCAAGATACGGAAACTGAAGCTTTCTTT	CASSQDTETEAFF
TRBD1	NA	TRBV11-2	TRBJ1-1	TGTGCCAGCAGCACCGGACAGGAGGGGAACACTGAAGCTTTCTTT	CASSTGQEGNTEAFF
NA	NA	TRBV4-3	TRBJ2-2	TGCGCCAGCAGCCAAGTGGCAGGGTGGGCCGGGGAGCTGTTTTTT	CASSQVAGWAGELFF
TRBD2	NA	TRBV6-1	TRBJ2-7	TGTGCCAGTTGGGGTGGACTAGCGGATACCTACGAGCAGTACTTC	CASWGGLADTYEQYF
NA	NA	TRBV5-4	TRBJ2-7	TGTGCCAGCAGCTTCGGAGGCTACGAGCAGTACTTC	CASSFGGYEQYF
TRBD2	once	TRBV13	TRBJ2-3	TGTGCCAGCAGCGCCGGGACTAGCGGCGCTAGCACAGATACGCAGTATTTT	CASSAGTSGASTDTQYF
NA	NA	TRBV5-6	TRBJ2-1	TGTGCCAGCAGCTTGGCCTCGTCTGAGCAGTTCTTC	CASSLASSEQFF
NA	NA	TRBV6-1	TRBJ2-3	TGTGCCAGCAGTGGATACAGGGCGTTAGGAGCCACAGATACGCAGTATTTT	CASSGYRALGATDTQYF
TRBD1	NA	TRBV2	TRBJ2-7	TGTGCCAGCATACCGGGACAGGGGAATTTTTGGGAGCAGTACTTC	CASIPGQGNFWEQYF
TRBD2	NA	TRBV27	TRBJ2-5	TGTGCCAGCAGGTCTCTTGTAGCGGGGGGTAGAGAGACCCAGTACTTC	CASRSLVAGGRETQYF
NA	NA	TRBV4-1	TRBJ2-5	TGCGCCAGCAGCAATTGGGGAGTCGGGGAAGAGACCCAGTACTTC	CASSNWGVGEETQYF
NA	NA	TRBV6-5	TRBJ2-7	TGTGCCAGCGGGCCCGGGGCAGGGACGGCGGAAGAGCAGTACTTC	CASGPGAGTAEEQYF